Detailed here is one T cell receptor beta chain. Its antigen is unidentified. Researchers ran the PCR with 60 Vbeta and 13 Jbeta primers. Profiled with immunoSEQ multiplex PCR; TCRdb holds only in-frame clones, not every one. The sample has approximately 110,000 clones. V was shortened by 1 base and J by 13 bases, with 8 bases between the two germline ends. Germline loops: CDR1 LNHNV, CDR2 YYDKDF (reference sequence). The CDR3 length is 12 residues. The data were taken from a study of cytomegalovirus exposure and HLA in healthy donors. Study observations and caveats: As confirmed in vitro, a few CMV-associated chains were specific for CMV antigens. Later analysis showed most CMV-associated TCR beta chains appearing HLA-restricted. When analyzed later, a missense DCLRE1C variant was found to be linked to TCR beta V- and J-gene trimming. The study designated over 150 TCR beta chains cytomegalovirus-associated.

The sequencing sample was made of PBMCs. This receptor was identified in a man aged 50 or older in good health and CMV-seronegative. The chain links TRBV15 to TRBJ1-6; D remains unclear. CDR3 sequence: CATSRVAGPLHF. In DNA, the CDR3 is TGTGCCACCAGCAGAGTGGCAGGCCCCCTCCACTTT.